This T cell receptor beta chain was profiled in a study of molecular identifiers for immune sequencing clone quantification. This clonotype was picked up many times. Its matching antigen is unknown. In preparing bulk TCR libraries, previously described methods and listed TCR primers were used. MiXCR was run by TCRdb on the PCR reads, yielding one entry per CDR3 protein. The data show some 680,000 distinct CDR3 sequences, approximately 24% seen once. With RNA at 10%, 30% or 50%, naive CD8 libraries came from around 20,000 to 990,000 sorted cells. Sorting selected naive CD8 T cells with a CD8+CD4-CCR7+CD45RA+ phenotype. Germline CDR1 is SEHNR and CDR2 is FQNEAQ (reference sequence). The CDR3 consists of 12 residues. With 6 bases removed from V and 4 bases from J, the gap between germline ends came to 10 bases. Study results and caveats: More than 98% of effector molecules, versus under 1% of naive-cell molecules, belonged to clones above 20 RNA copies.

The chain carries TRBV7-9 and TRBJ2-7; possibly TRBD2 for D (5 bases). What was sequenced was naive CD8+ T cells from blood, with Jurkat cell RNA spiked in. The subset is: FACS-sorted CD8+CD4-CCR7+CD45RA+ naive T cells. The TCR comes from a human donor in good health. Some libraries in this study had Jurkat cell RNA spiked in. As DNA, the CDR3 is TGTGCCAGCAGTCATGAGGGATACGAGCAGTACTTC. This sequence encodes CASSHEGYEQYF.